This TCR beta chain was captured in a study of cytomegalovirus exposure and HLA in healthy donors. As for the donors, each was a healthy bone marrow donor. At collection, donors were nominally healthy, but unrecorded immune exposures were probable. Both 60 Vbeta primers and 13 Jbeta primers went into the PCR. Only in-frame clones appear in the TCRdb table, and some are missing; sequencing was by immunoSEQ multiplex PCR. The sample contains roughly 120,000 clones, roughly 80% of which appear only once. This CDR3 has 15 amino acids. Germline V gene data show CDR1 as MNHEY and CDR2 as SVGAGI. Deletions cut 11 bases from V and 1 base from J, with 15 bases between.

The sequencing input was PBMCs. This sequence joins TRBV6-5 and TRBJ1-6, with D possibly matching TRBD1 (6 bases). The TCR comes from a woman aged 35 to 49 in good health and CMV-seronegative. CDR3: CALVPGVSYNSPLHF. In nucleotides, the CDR3 is TGTGCCCTGGTCCCAGGGGTGTCCTATAATTCACCCCTCCACTTT.